A selection of T cell receptor beta chains follows, all from one sample in a study of cytomegalovirus exposure and HLA in healthy donors. Profiling relied on immunoSEQ multiplex PCR, and the TCRdb table lists in-frame clones only, not all of them. This table holds tens of thousands of clones, roughly 87% found once. The sample consisted of PBMCs. Receptor source: a woman under 30 in good health and CMV-seronegative. CDR3s include the opening cysteine and the closing phenylalanine or tryptophan. A D gene is named only where the DNA matches it firmly. Some rows have no size entry. The others give once, few or many, or a class for an expanded clone.

d_call: TRBD1
j_call: TRBJ1-4
clone_size: NA
cdr3_length: 17
v_call: TRBV4-2
cdr3_aa: CASSQGTDRGSNEKLFF
cdr3_nt: TGTGCCAGCAGCCAAGGGACGGACAGGGGATCGAATGAAAAACTGTTTTTT

d_call: NA
j_call: TRBJ1-5
clone_size: NA
cdr3_length: 13
v_call: TRBV10-3
cdr3_aa: CAIRSGGNQPQHF
cdr3_nt: TGTGCCATCAGGTCGGGGGGTAATCAGCCCCAGCATTTT

d_call: TRBD1
j_call: TRBJ2-2
clone_size: NA
cdr3_length: 15
v_call: TRBV7-7
cdr3_aa: CASRTGGIYDGELFF
cdr3_nt: TGTGCTAGCCGTACAGGGGGGATTTACGACGGGGAGCTGTTTTTT

d_call: TRBD1
j_call: TRBJ1-4
clone_size: NA
cdr3_length: 15
v_call: TRBV7-2
cdr3_aa: CASSFQGASSEKLFF
cdr3_nt: TGTGCCAGCAGCTTCCAGGGGGCCTCAAGTGAAAAACTGTTTTTT

d_call: TRBD1
j_call: TRBJ1-3
clone_size: NA
cdr3_length: 15
v_call: TRBV6-5
cdr3_aa: CASSQDRGAGNTIYF
cdr3_nt: TGTGCCAGCAGTCAGGACAGGGGAGCTGGAAACACCATATATTTT

d_call: NA
j_call: TRBJ2-5
clone_size: NA
cdr3_length: 17
v_call: TRBV11-2
cdr3_aa: CASSYQGGHTGLETQYF
cdr3_nt: TGTGCCAGCAGCTACCAGGGGGGCCACACAGGGTTAGAGACCCAGTACTTC

d_call: TRBD1
j_call: TRBJ1-2
clone_size: few
cdr3_length: 15
v_call: TRBV9
cdr3_aa: CASSAQGAINYGYTF
cdr3_nt: TGTGCCAGCAGCGCACAGGGGGCGATAAACTATGGCTACACCTTC

d_call: TRBD2
j_call: TRBJ2-4
clone_size: NA
cdr3_length: 17
v_call: TRBV2
cdr3_aa: CASSELGLALGKNIQYF
cdr3_nt: TGTGCCAGCAGTGAATTGGGACTAGCGTTAGGGAAAAACATTCAGTACTTC

d_call: NA
j_call: TRBJ1-5
clone_size: NA
cdr3_length: 13
v_call: TRBV5-6
cdr3_aa: CASSLSGNQPQHF
cdr3_nt: TGTGCCAGCAGCTTGTCCGGCAATCAGCCCCAGCATTTT

d_call: NA
j_call: TRBJ1-1
clone_size: once
cdr3_length: 13
v_call: TRBV27
cdr3_aa: CASSAAVSTEAFF
cdr3_nt: TGTGCCAGCAGTGCCGCGGTGAGCACTGAAGCTTTCTTT

d_call: NA
j_call: TRBJ2-3
clone_size: NA
cdr3_length: 14
v_call: TRBV25-1
cdr3_aa: CASSALEFTDTQYF
cdr3_nt: TGTGCCAGCAGTGCCTTAGAGTTCACAGATACGCAGTATTTT

d_call: NA
j_call: TRBJ2-1
clone_size: NA
cdr3_length: 18
v_call: TRBV7-2
cdr3_aa: CASSPEGTGQGPYNEQFF
cdr3_nt: TGTGCCAGCAGCCCCGAGGGTACAGGGCAGGGACCCTACAATGAGCAGTTCTTC

d_call: TRBD1
j_call: TRBJ1-1
clone_size: NA
cdr3_length: 15
v_call: TRBV5-5
cdr3_aa: CASSLVGTGNTEAFF
cdr3_nt: TGTGCCAGCAGCTTGGTGGGGACAGGGAACACTGAAGCTTTCTTT

d_call: TRBD2
j_call: TRBJ2-2
clone_size: NA
cdr3_length: 19
v_call: TRBV5-1
cdr3_aa: CASRLGGTSGSFDTGELFF
cdr3_nt: TGCGCCAGCAGATTGGGGGGGACTAGCGGGAGTTTCGACACCGGGGAGCTGTTTTTT

d_call: NA
j_call: TRBJ2-2
clone_size: NA
cdr3_length: 15
v_call: TRBV18
cdr3_aa: CASSPSRTNTGELFF
cdr3_nt: TGTGCCAGCTCACCGTCCAGGACGAACACCGGGGAGCTGTTTTTT

d_call: TRBD2
j_call: TRBJ2-7
clone_size: few
cdr3_length: 14
v_call: TRBV2
cdr3_aa: CASKSGTSGNEQYF
cdr3_nt: TGTGCCAGCAAGTCTGGGACTAGCGGCAACGAGCAGTACTTC

d_call: NA
j_call: TRBJ2-5
clone_size: NA
cdr3_length: 14
v_call: TRBV5-1
cdr3_aa: CASSLGTVQETQYF
cdr3_nt: TGCGCCAGCAGCTTGGGTACAGTCCAAGAGACCCAGTACTTC

d_call: TRBD2
j_call: TRBJ2-2
clone_size: NA
cdr3_length: 18
v_call: TRBV19
cdr3_aa: CASSIRSSGRARTGELFF
cdr3_nt: TGTGCCAGTAGTATCCGGTCTAGCGGGAGGGCCCGAACCGGGGAGCTGTTTTTT

d_call: TRBD2
j_call: TRBJ2-3
clone_size: NA
cdr3_length: 19
v_call: TRBV7-3
cdr3_aa: CASSSLSRLTSGRTDTQYF
cdr3_nt: TGTGCCAGCAGCTCTCTATCCCGTCTAACTAGCGGGAGAACAGATACGCAGTATTTT

d_call: NA
j_call: TRBJ1-2
clone_size: NA
cdr3_length: 14
v_call: TRBV2
cdr3_aa: CASSPDKGNYGYTF
cdr3_nt: TGTGCCAGCAGTCCGGACAAGGGTAACTATGGCTACACCTTC

d_call: TRBD1
j_call: TRBJ1-2
clone_size: many
cdr3_length: 14
v_call: TRBV10-3
cdr3_aa: CAISEGQGNYGYTF
cdr3_nt: TGTGCCATCAGTGAGGGACAGGGGAACTATGGCTACACCTTC

d_call: TRBD1
j_call: TRBJ1-2
clone_size: NA
cdr3_length: 18
v_call: TRBV27
cdr3_aa: CASSITFSWDRGLGGYTF
cdr3_nt: TGTGCCAGCAGCATCACCTTTAGCTGGGACAGGGGGCTGGGGGGCTACACCTTC

d_call: NA
j_call: TRBJ1-3
clone_size: NA
cdr3_length: 15
v_call: TRBV19
cdr3_aa: CASSSIQGAGNTIYF
cdr3_nt: TGTGCCAGTAGTAGTATACAGGGAGCTGGAAACACCATATATTTT

d_call: NA
j_call: TRBJ2-7
clone_size: NA
cdr3_length: 13
v_call: TRBV5-1
cdr3_aa: CASSFSGLYEQYF
cdr3_nt: TGCGCCAGCAGCTTTTCAGGGCTTTACGAGCAGTACTTC

d_call: TRBD1
j_call: TRBJ1-1
clone_size: NA
cdr3_length: 13
v_call: TRBV29-1
cdr3_aa: CSAETGGNTEAFF
cdr3_nt: TGCAGCGCGGAGACAGGGGGGAACACTGAAGCTTTCTTT

d_call: TRBD1
j_call: TRBJ2-2
clone_size: NA
cdr3_length: 16
v_call: TRBV18
cdr3_aa: CASSPPGQGRTGELFF
cdr3_nt: TGTGCCAGCTCACCACCGGGACAGGGGCGCACCGGGGAGCTGTTTTTT

d_call: TRBD2
j_call: TRBJ2-5
clone_size: NA
cdr3_length: 17
v_call: TRBV9
cdr3_aa: CASSVGPGTGGLETQYF
cdr3_nt: TGTGCCAGCAGCGTAGGTCCAGGGACGGGAGGTTTAGAGACCCAGTACTTC

d_call: TRBD1
j_call: TRBJ1-4
clone_size: NA
cdr3_length: 14
v_call: TRBV30
cdr3_aa: CAWTGTAINEKLFF
cdr3_nt: TGTGCCTGGACAGGGACAGCGATTAATGAAAAACTGTTTTTT

d_call: TRBD1
j_call: TRBJ2-1
clone_size: NA
cdr3_length: 17
v_call: TRBV5-1
cdr3_aa: CASSLGSGGISYNEQFF
cdr3_nt: TGCGCCAGCAGCTTGGGTTCAGGGGGCATTAGCTACAATGAGCAGTTCTTC

d_call: NA
j_call: TRBJ1-1
clone_size: NA
cdr3_length: 13
v_call: TRBV19
cdr3_aa: CASKLTVNTEAFF
cdr3_nt: TGTGCCAGTAAATTGACAGTGAACACTGAAGCTTTCTTT

d_call: TRBD2
j_call: TRBJ2-1
clone_size: NA
cdr3_length: 20
v_call: TRBV2
cdr3_aa: CASRGGLTSGRNDQWDEQFF
cdr3_nt: TGTGCCAGCAGAGGGGGTCTGACTAGCGGGAGGAACGACCAGTGGGATGAGCAGTTCTTC

d_call: TRBD1
j_call: TRBJ1-2
clone_size: NA
cdr3_length: 14
v_call: TRBV5-1
cdr3_aa: CASSLGDRNYGYTF
cdr3_nt: TGCGCCAGCAGCTTGGGGGACAGGAACTATGGCTACACCTTC

d_call: TRBD1
j_call: TRBJ2-7
clone_size: NA
cdr3_length: 13
v_call: TRBV7-7
cdr3_aa: CASSTRQGNEQYF
cdr3_nt: TGTGCTAGCAGCACTAGACAGGGAAACGAGCAGTACTTC

d_call: NA
j_call: TRBJ2-7
clone_size: once
cdr3_length: 19
v_call: TRBV21-1
cdr3_aa: CASSKAQGTSGRDTYEQYF
cdr3_nt: TGTGCCAGCAGCAAAGCGCAGGGGACTAGCGGGAGGGACACCTACGAGCAGTACTTC

d_call: TRBD2
j_call: TRBJ2-1
clone_size: once
cdr3_length: 14
v_call: TRBV29-1
cdr3_aa: CSVTGLAENNEQFF
cdr3_nt: TGCAGCGTCACTGGACTAGCGGAAAACAATGAGCAGTTCTTC

d_call: TRBD1
j_call: TRBJ2-7
clone_size: once
cdr3_length: 13
v_call: TRBV30
cdr3_aa: CAWSRDRLHEQYF
cdr3_nt: TGTGCCTGGAGTCGGGACAGGCTGCACGAGCAGTACTTC

d_call: TRBD1
j_call: TRBJ2-3
clone_size: NA
cdr3_length: 16
v_call: TRBV6-4
cdr3_aa: CASSAGQGPYTDTQYF
cdr3_nt: TGTGCCAGCAGCGCCGGACAGGGACCCTACACAGATACGCAGTATTTT

d_call: TRBD2
j_call: TRBJ2-7
clone_size: NA
cdr3_length: 15
v_call: TRBV18
cdr3_aa: CASSPSAGGIHEQYF
cdr3_nt: TGTGCCAGCTCACCGTCAGCGGGGGGGATCCACGAGCAGTACTTC

d_call: NA
j_call: TRBJ2-7
clone_size: few
cdr3_length: 14
v_call: TRBV14
cdr3_aa: CASSHLSFSYEQYF
cdr3_nt: TGTGCCAGCAGCCACCTTAGTTTTTCCTACGAGCAGTACTTC

d_call: TRBD1
j_call: TRBJ2-6
clone_size: NA
cdr3_length: 18
v_call: TRBV11-2
cdr3_aa: CASSPLTGGLRGANVLTF
cdr3_nt: TGTGCCAGCAGCCCACTGACAGGGGGACTACGTGGGGCCAACGTCCTGACTTTC

d_call: TRBD2
j_call: TRBJ2-5
clone_size: NA
cdr3_length: 16
v_call: TRBV5-1
cdr3_aa: CASSPPIGGEIETQYF
cdr3_nt: TGCGCCAGCAGCCCGCCCATTGGGGGGGAGATAGAGACCCAGTACTTC

d_call: NA
j_call: TRBJ1-1
clone_size: few
cdr3_length: 12
v_call: TRBV9
cdr3_aa: CASSVTGGEAFF
cdr3_nt: TGTGCCAGCAGCGTGACGGGGGGAGAAGCTTTCTTT

d_call: NA
j_call: TRBJ2-5
clone_size: NA
cdr3_length: 14
v_call: TRBV5-1
cdr3_aa: CASSLGDTQETQYF
cdr3_nt: TGCGCCAGCAGCTTAGGGGACACTCAAGAGACCCAGTACTTC

d_call: NA
j_call: TRBJ1-1
clone_size: NA
cdr3_length: 15
v_call: TRBV19
cdr3_aa: CASSMAGVGDTEAFF
cdr3_nt: TGTGCCAGTAGTATGGCGGGGGTGGGTGACACTGAAGCTTTCTTT

d_call: NA
j_call: TRBJ1-5
clone_size: NA
cdr3_length: 14
v_call: TRBV6-5
cdr3_aa: CASSILGGYQPQHF
cdr3_nt: TGTGCCAGCAGTATCCTGGGGGGATATCAGCCCCAGCATTTT